A single sample is the source of the 3 T cell receptor beta chains below, sequenced in a study of blood T cells in healthy people across ages. Primed by a sample-barcoded 5' primer and a J-beta primer mix, a second PCR proceeded for roughly 6 to 12 cycles. TCRdb independently ran MiXCR on the 5' RACE reads; one entry per CDR3 protein. Among 2 million or so distinct CDR3 sequences listed, 40% to 55% were seen once. The sequenced sample consisted of blood. These receptors all come from a woman between 40 and 55 years old in good health.

The chain has TRBV20-1 and TRBJ2-5; 13 bases line up with TRBD2. The DNA end favors TRBJ2-7, so the J call may be wrong. CDR1 and CDR2 (germline): DFQATT, SNEGSKA (reference sequence). The CDR3 sequence is 15 residues long. The CDR3 loop reads CSARIRTSGGNEQYF. CDR3 in DNA: TGCAGTGCTAGAATCCGGACTAGCGGGGGAAACGAGCAGTACTTC.

At least ten counts were recorded for this clonotype. The chain links TRBV29-1 to TRBJ2-7; maybe TRBD1 (6 bases). Trimming cost V 7 bases and J 6 bases, with 19 bases left between them. The CDR3 has 13 amino acids. The germline CDR1 and CDR2 sequences are SQVTM and ANQGSEA. DNA of the CDR3: TGCAGCGCCGGTCGGACAGACCTCTCCGAGCAGTACTTC. Translating it yields CSAGRTDLSEQYF.

The chain combines TRBV29-1 with TRBJ2-3, with D possibly TRBD1 on 5 matching bases. The germline V gene has CDR1 SQVTM and CDR2 ANQGSEA. The V end was cut by 3 bases, the J end by 2 bases, with 12 bases between. The CDR3 extends over 14 amino acids. CDR3 sequence reads: CSVDSGSYTDTQYF. CDR3 DNA sequence: TGCAGCGTTGACTCAGGGTCCTACACAGATACGCAGTATTTT.